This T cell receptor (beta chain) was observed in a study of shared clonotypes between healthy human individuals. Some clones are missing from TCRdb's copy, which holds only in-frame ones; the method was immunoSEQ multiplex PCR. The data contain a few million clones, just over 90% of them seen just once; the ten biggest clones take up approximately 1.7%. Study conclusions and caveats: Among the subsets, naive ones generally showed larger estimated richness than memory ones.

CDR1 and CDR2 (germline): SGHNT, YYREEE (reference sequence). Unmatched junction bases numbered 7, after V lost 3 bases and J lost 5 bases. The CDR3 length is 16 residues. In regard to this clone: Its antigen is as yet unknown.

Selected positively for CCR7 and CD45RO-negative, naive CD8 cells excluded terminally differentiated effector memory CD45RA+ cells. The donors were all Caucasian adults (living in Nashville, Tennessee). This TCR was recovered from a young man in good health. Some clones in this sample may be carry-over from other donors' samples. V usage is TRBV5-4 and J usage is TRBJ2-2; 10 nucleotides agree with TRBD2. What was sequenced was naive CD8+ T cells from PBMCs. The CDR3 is CASSSYLAGVTGELFF. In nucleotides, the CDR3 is TGTGCCAGCAGCTCTTATCTAGCGGGAGTTACCGGGGAGCTGTTTTTT. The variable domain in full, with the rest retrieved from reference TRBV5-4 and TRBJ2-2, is ETGVTQSPTHLIKTRGQQVTLRCSSQSGHNTVSWYQQALGQGPQFIFQYYREEENGRGNFPPRFSGLQFPNYSSELNVNALELDDSALYLCASSSYLAGVTGELFFGEGSRLTVL.